This passage covers 27 T cell receptor beta chains from one sample sequenced in a study of cytomegalovirus exposure and HLA in healthy donors. PCR was performed using 60 Vbeta and 13 Jbeta primers. Method: immunoSEQ multiplex PCR; TCRdb's copy keeps in-frame clones and lacks some. The sample has more than 130,000 clones; about 79% are singletons. The sample taken for sequencing was PBMCs. The origin of the receptors is a male donor in good health and CMV-seronegative.

The J gene is TRBJ2-7, the V gene TRBV9; TRBD1 might be the D (5 bases). The CDR3 totals 15 residues. V lost 0 bases, J lost 2 bases, and 12 bases lay in between. CDR1 and CDR2 from the germline V gene are SGDLS and YYNGEE. CDR3 loop: CASSVGPGLTYEQYF. DNA of the CDR3: TGTGCCAGCAGCGTAGGTCCAGGGTTAACCTACGAGCAGTACTTC. The full variable domain, with the rest looked up from reference TRBV9 and TRBJ2-7, is DSGVTQTPKHLITATGQRVTLRCSPRSGDLSVYWYQQSLDQGLQFLIQYYNGEERAKGNILERFSAQQFPDLHSELNLSSLELGDSALYFCASSVGPGLTYEQYFGPGTRLTVT.

The chain joins TRBV19 to TRBJ2-3; 8 bases agree with TRBD2. J gave up 4 bases and V 3 bases, and 12 bases lay outside the gene matches. There are 17 residues in the CDR3. Germline values: CDR1 LNHDA, CDR2 SQIVND (reference sequence). CDR3 nucleotides: TGTGCCAGTAGTATTCGAGAAGCGGGAGATTTTTCAGATACGCAGTATTTT. Protein sequence: CASSIREAGDFSDTQYF.

V usage is TRBV5-3 and J usage is TRBJ1-2, with no clear D. TRBV5-3 has ORF status, its function being uncertain. The V end lost 1 base, the J end lost 0 bases, and 13 bases lay between the germline ends. The length of the CDR3 is 16 residues. The CDR3 spells CARSLSEGRSNYGYTF. As DNA, the CDR3 is TGTGCCAGAAGCTTGAGCGAAGGTCGTTCTAACTATGGCTACACCTTC.

This clone was detected only once. This chain links TRBV4-1 with TRBJ2-7; 8 nucleotides agree with TRBD2. V gave up 3 bases and J gave up 1 base; unmatched junction bases: 2. The length of the CDR3 is 14 residues. Per the germline V gene, CDR1 is MGHRA and CDR2 is YSYEKL. CDR3 in DNA: TGCGCCAGCAGCCAGGAGCGGGAGTCCTACGAGCAGTACTTC. This encodes CASSQERESYEQYF.

This chain links TRBV7-9 with TRBJ2-7, with TRBD1 as a possible D gene (5 bases). The length of the CDR3 is 17 residues. Germline loops: CDR1 SEHNR, CDR2 FQNEAQ (reference sequence). With 2 bases removed from V and 3 bases from J, the gap between germline ends came to 20 bases. In DNA, the CDR3 is TGTGCCAGCAGCTTAATCTCCAGCAGGGTGTTAGACTACGAGCAGTACTTC. Its translation: CASSLISSRVLDYEQYF.

The chain carries TRBV5-4 and TRBJ2-7, with TRBD1 matching over 9 bases. CDR3 length: 17 residues. Germline V CDR1 and CDR2: SGHNT, YYREEE (reference sequence). V lost 4 bases, J lost 0 bases, and 11 bases stayed unmatched. The chain's CDR3 is CASSGGTGTGFSYEQYF. DNA for the CDR3: TGTGCCAGCAGCGGAGGGACCGGGACAGGGTTCTCCTACGAGCAGTACTTC. The full variable domain, with the rest looked up from reference TRBV5-4 and TRBJ2-7, is ETGVTQSPTHLIKTRGQQVTLRCSSQSGHNTVSWYQQALGQGPQFIFQYYREEENGRGNFPPRFSGLQFPNYSSELNVNALELDDSALYLCASSGGTGTGFSYEQYFGPGTRLTVT.

The chain joins TRBV5-6 to TRBJ2-5, with D possibly matching TRBD2 (5 bases). V lost 3 bases and J 0 bases, leaving 18 bases between the germline ends. Germline loops: CDR1 SGHDT, CDR2 YYEEEE. CDR3 length: 17 residues. The CDR3 loop reads CASSSILLGLDQETQYF. The CDR3 DNA follows: TGTGCCAGCAGCTCTATTTTACTAGGCCTCGACCAAGAGACCCAGTACTTC.

The rearrangement uses TRBV28 and TRBJ2-7; 7 nucleotides line up with TRBD1. Germline V gives CDR1 MDHEN, CDR2 SYDVKM. The CDR3 runs 14 residues. The V and J ends lost 6 bases and 1 base, in that order; junction bases with no gene match: 6. In nucleotides, the CDR3 is TGTGCCAGCAGCAACCGGGACAGATCCTACGAGCAGTACTTC. Its protein product is CASSNRDRSYEQYF.

V is TRBV18 and J is TRBJ2-5; D possibly corresponds to TRBD1 (5 bases). The germline V gene has CDR1 KGHSH and CDR2 LQKENI. Trimming shortened V by 3 bases and J by 5 bases, and 10 bases separated the two germline ends. The CDR3 is 13 residues long. The CDR3 here is CASSPLGRETQYF. CDR3 bases: TGTGCCAGCTCACCTTTGGGGCGCGAGACCCAGTACTTC. The full variable domain, in which reference TRBV18 and TRBJ2-5 provide the parts outside the CDR3, is NAGVMQNPRHLVRRRGQEARLRCSPMKGHSHVYWYRQLPEEGLKFMVYLQKENIIDESGMPKERFSAEFPKEGPSILRIQQVVRGDSAAYFCASSPLGRETQYFGPGTRLLVL.

A word on this clone: An end of the junction does not agree with germline; a read error may underlie this. This chain's CDR3 is CASSLAFEGGYSLGTQYF. The CDR3 nucleotides read TGTGCTAGCAGCTTAGCGTTCGAAGGGGGATATTCGCTTGGTACGCAGTATTTT. The chain carries TRBV7-7 and TRBJ2-3, with a tentative D call TRBD1 (6 bases). CDR1 is SSHAT and CDR2 is FNYEAQ in the germline V gene (reference sequence). This CDR3 spans 18 amino acids.

This clone showed up just once. The rearrangement uses TRBV4-2 and TRBJ2-3, with 9 bases matching TRBD2. This CDR3 region has 17 residues. The germline CDR1 and CDR2 sequences are LGHNA and YNFKEQ. With 0 bases clipped from V and 4 bases from J, the junction kept 8 bases outside the gene matches. The DNA of the CDR3 is TGTGCCAGCAGCCAAGAGGTCCTAGCGGGAATTTCAGATACGCAGTATTTT. This gives the protein CASSQEVLAGISDTQYF.

The chain joins TRBV5-4 to TRBJ1-4; D may be TRBD1 (5 bases). Germline CDR1 is SGHNT and CDR2 is YYREEE (reference sequence). V was cut by 0 bases and J by 5 bases, with 8 bases left in between. CDR3 length equals 14 residues. DNA of the CDR3: TGTGCCAGCAGCTTGGACAGGTGGAATGAAAAACTGTTTTTT. Protein: CASSLDRWNEKLFF.

This chain joins TRBV27 and TRBJ2-6; TRBD1 aligns across 7 bases. This CDR3 is built from 18 residues. Germline CDR1 and CDR2: MNHEY and SMNVEV (reference sequence). V shed 5 bases and J 0 bases; nucleotides not matched to a gene: 10. CDR3 sequence: CASSLRTGAISGANVLTF. The DNA of the CDR3 is TGTGCCAGCAGTCTGCGGACAGGAGCCATCTCTGGGGCCAACGTCCTGACTTTC.

This chain joins TRBV5-6 and TRBJ2-5; tentatively, D is TRBD2 (6 bases). V was trimmed by 2 bases and J by 4 bases, leaving 18 bases between them. The germline CDR1 and CDR2 sequences are SGHDT and YYEEEE. The CDR3 sequence is 16 residues long. CDR3 residues: CASSFGSGVLRETQYF. CDR3 DNA sequence: TGTGCCAGCAGCTTCGGGAGCGGTGTGTTAAGAGAGACCCAGTACTTC.

CDR3 bases: TGTGCCAGCAGCTGGCTAGCTGACGACGAGCAGTACTTC. It encodes CASSWLADDEQYF. The chain joins TRBV13 to TRBJ2-7; a possible D gene is TRBD2 (5 bases). Looked up from germline, CDR1 is PRHDT and CDR2 is FYEKMQ (reference sequence). Trimming took off 4 bases at V and 5 bases at J, with 12 bases between the two ends. The CDR3 spans 13 residues.

V is TRBV14 and J is TRBJ2-7; maybe TRBD2 (5 bases). Germline CDR1 reads SGHDN; CDR2 reads FVKESK. V was shortened by 3 bases and J by 3 bases, with 18 bases between the two germline ends. CDR3 length: 16 residues. The CDR3 spells CASSHPMGSSRYEQYF. As DNA, the CDR3 is TGTGCCAGCAGCCACCCCATGGGGAGTTCTCGCTACGAGCAGTACTTC.

The V gene is TRBV19, the J gene TRBJ2-2, with TRBD2 identical over 10 bases. The germline gives CDR1 LNHDA, CDR2 SQIVND (reference sequence). This CDR3 comprises 18 residues. The V and J ends lost 4 bases and 7 bases, in that order; junction bases with no gene match: 15. The CDR3: CASSRRSGGAKSGGELFF. Here the CDR3 DNA reads TGTGCCAGTAGTAGGCGGAGCGGGGGGGCGAAATCTGGCGGGGAGCTGTTTTTT.

The V gene is TRBV5-6, the J gene TRBJ1-1, with TRBD1 matching 7 bases. The CDR3 covers 13 residues. The V and J ends lost 4 bases and 4 bases, in that order; junction bases with no gene match: 4. Germline-derived CDR1 and CDR2 are SGHDT and YYEEEE. This chain's CDR3 is CASSATGRTEAFF. In DNA form, the CDR3 reads TGTGCCAGCAGCGCGACAGGGCGCACTGAAGCTTTCTTT.

Regarding this clone: One junction end does not reproduce the germline sequence, and a read error may be involved. V gene TRBV4-3 combines with J gene TRBJ1-2, with 8 bases fitting TRBD1. CDR3 length equals 16 residues. The germline V gene has CDR1 LGHNA and CDR2 YSLEER. CDR3 coding DNA: TGCGCCAGCAGCCCCAAGACAGGGGTCTCTCAAAGTCCGGTCCTCTTC. It is translated as CASSPKTGVSQSPVLF.

The chain carries TRBV29-1 and TRBJ1-1, with unresolved D. Germline values: CDR1 SQVTM, CDR2 ANQGSEA. V shed 6 bases and J shed 1 base, with 24 bases lying between them. This CDR3 is 17 amino acids long. The CDR3 bases are TGCAGCGTAGCCCCTCGGGGTGCGGCCACACGGAACACTGAAGCTTTCTTT. Translation: CSVAPRGAATRNTEAFF.

The V and J genes are TRBV5-1 and TRBJ2-3; TRBD1 aligns across 7 bases. Germline assignment: CDR1 SGHRS and CDR2 YFSETQ. The V segment lost 1 base and the J segment 2 bases; nucleotides outside the gene matches: 4. The CDR3 length is 15 residues. The CDR3 DNA sequence: TGCGCCAGCAGCTTGAGGGGGCAGAACACAGATACGCAGTATTTT. As protein: CASSLRGQNTDTQYF.

For this clone: The sample carries other DNA sequences with the same CDR3. The rearrangement links TRBV27 to TRBJ1-5, with D possibly matching TRBD1 (5 bases). This CDR3 region has 14 residues. Germline values: CDR1 MNHEY, CDR2 SMNVEV (reference sequence). The germline V and J ends were trimmed by 5 bases and 5 bases, with 13 bases remaining between them. CDR3 sequence: CASSPLGGDQPQHF. CDR3 DNA sequence: TGTGCCAGCAGTCCCTTGGGGGGGGATCAGCCCCAGCATTTT.

There are a few counts of this clone. The CDR3 spells CASSPGTLGGNTIYF. The CDR3 DNA is TGTGCCAGCAGCCCCGGGACTCTCGGCGGAAACACCATATATTTT. The genes are TRBV9 and TRBJ1-3, with a tentative D call TRBD1 (5 bases). Germline CDR1 and CDR2: SGDLS and YYNGEE. There are 15 residues in the CDR3. With 4 bases removed from V and 4 bases from J, the gap between germline ends came to 15 bases.

This chain uses TRBV5-1 with TRBJ2-2, with TRBD1 matching over 9 bases. After removal of 1 base from V and 3 bases from J, the junction contained 1 base not matched to a gene. CDR1 SGHRS and CDR2 YFSETQ come from the germline V gene. The CDR3 length is 15 residues. Written as DNA, the CDR3 is TGCGCCAGCAGCTTGAACAGGGGGCACACCGGGGAGCTGTTTTTT. Translated: CASSLNRGHTGELFF.

This clone was counted between two and nine times. This chain connects TRBV10-3 to TRBJ1-5; D gene ambiguous. This CDR3 has 12 residues. V was shortened by 10 bases and J by 3 bases, with 10 bases between the two germline ends. The germline V gene has CDR1 ENHRY and CDR2 SYGVKD. As DNA, the CDR3 is TGTGCCAGCAGCGGGGACAATCAGCCCCAGCATTTT. Protein: CASSGDNQPQHF.

This chain uses TRBV6-1 with TRBJ2-3, with D maybe TRBD1 (5 bases). Trimming removed 3 bases at V and 2 bases at J, with 12 bases between. This CDR3 comprises 15 residues. The germline V gene has CDR1 MNHNS and CDR2 SASEGT. The CDR3: CASSEMTDYTDTQYF. For the CDR3, the DNA is TGTGCCAGCAGTGAGATGACAGATTACACAGATACGCAGTATTTT.

This clone was seen a few times. V is TRBV7-3 and J is TRBJ1-2; D gene unclear. The V end lost 5 bases, the J end lost 8 bases, and 15 bases lay between the germline ends. Germline CDR1 SGHTA, CDR2 FQGTGA. The length of the CDR3 is 13 residues. CDR3 residues: CASSLTSGYGYTF. The CDR3 nucleotides read TGTGCCAGCAGCCTCACAAGCGGGTACGGCTACACCTTC.